Sequencing of this TCR beta chain was carried out in a study of blood T cell repertoires in COVID-19. Looking at the study overall: Italy, Spain and the United States were the sources of the convalescent and acute COVID-19 samples. PBMCs, B-cell-depleted T cells, or T cells provided the cDNA or gDNA that made up the material.

In the authors' methods: Amplified reference gene primers provided the basis for estimating nucleated cell counts. Here immunoSEQ multiplex PCR was the method, and the copy in TCRdb shows in-frame clones only, minus some. The DNA gave D and trimming, while V, J and clone size come from that table. This table holds 270,000 or so clones, 80% to 90% found once. The TCR was taken from a man in his forties with acute or convalescent COVID-19. Material: peripheral blood.

The CDR3 reads CASSISLWGVYGYTF. CDR3 coding DNA: TGTGCCAGTAGTATATCCCTTTGGGGGGTCTATGGCTACACCTTC. This rearrangement joins TRBV19 to TRBJ1-2; the D gene is possibly TRBD1 (5 bases). The CDR3 sequence is 15 residues long. Germline V gives CDR1 LNHDA, CDR2 SQIVND (reference sequence). Trimming pared 2 bases from V and 4 bases from J, leaving 14 bases between.